This passage covers 21 T cell receptor beta chains from one sample sequenced in a study of blood T cell repertoires in COVID-19. Data came from immunoSEQ multiplex PCR; TCRdb stores just in-frame clones and leaves some out. The sample has tens of thousands of clones, 89% seen once; the top ten hold about 4.9%. The sample was peripheral blood. These receptors all come from a woman in her 50s with active COVID-19.

The V and J genes are TRBV5-5 and TRBJ2-5; 14 bases are shared with TRBD2. Per germline, CDR1 SGHKS and CDR2 YYEKEE (reference sequence). The CDR3 is 16 residues long. Germline trimming cut 4 bases from V and 4 bases from J; bases unmatched to any gene: 6. Here the CDR3 DNA reads TGTGCCAGCAGCCTGTGGACTAGCGGGAGGAGAGAGACCCAGTACTTC. This encodes CASSLWTSGRRETQYF.

CDR3 loop: CASMIGTGFLNQPQHF. CDR3 nucleotide sequence: TGTGCCAGCATGATCGGGACAGGGTTTCTTAATCAGCCCCAGCATTTT. The chain has TRBV28 and TRBJ1-5; 9 nucleotides align to TRBD1. J gave up 4 bases and V 7 bases, and 11 bases lay outside the gene matches. The V gene's germline CDR1 is MDHEN and CDR2 SYDVKM. CDR3 length: 16 amino acids.

J is TRBJ1-2 and V is TRBV18, with 7 bases lining up with TRBD1. After removal of 2 bases from V and 4 bases from J, the junction contained 10 bases not matched to a gene. Germline V gene sequence: CDR1 KGHSH, CDR2 LQKENI. This CDR3 is 16 amino acids long. The CDR3 spells CASSPRGTEIFYGYTF. CDR3 in DNA: TGTGCCAGCTCACCAAGGGGGACAGAAATCTTCTATGGCTACACCTTC.

This sequence joins TRBV19 and TRBJ2-7; 8 nucleotides align to TRBD1. The CDR3 is 15 residues long. Germline CDR1 reads LNHDA; CDR2 reads SQIVND (reference sequence). V shed 3 bases and J 1 base; nucleotides not matched to a gene: 5. The DNA for the CDR3 is TGTGCCAGTAGTATTCGGGGGACAGGTTCCTACGAGCAGTACTTC. Its protein is CASSIRGTGSYEQYF.

This chain joins TRBV2 and TRBJ2-2; 9 bases map to TRBD2. The germline V gene has CDR1 SNHLY and CDR2 FYNNEI. V shed 7 bases and J 5 bases; nucleotides not matched to a gene: 8. The CDR3 has 15 amino acids. This CDR3 reads CASTVAGAGTGELFF. In DNA, the CDR3 is TGTGCCAGCACCGTAGCGGGAGCTGGGACCGGGGAGCTGTTTTTT.

The chain links TRBV11-2 to TRBJ2-2; TRBD1 might be the D (5 bases). Germline lookup yields CDR1 SGHAT and CDR2 FQNNGV. The ends were cut back, 0 bases at V and 9 bases at J, with 11 bases in the middle. This CDR3 is built from 14 residues. In DNA, the CDR3 is TGTGCCAGCAGCTTAGACCCCTCAGGGCGGGAGCTGTTTTTT. This gives the protein CASSLDPSGRELFF.

The gene calls are TRBV7-2 and TRBJ1-2; 7 bases are a match to TRBD1. The CDR3 loop spans 16 amino acids. V gave up 5 bases and J gave up 0 bases; unmatched junction bases: 9. The germline V gene has CDR1 SGHTA and CDR2 FQGNSA. Written as DNA, the CDR3 is TGTGCCAGCAGCGAATCCAGGACAGGTTCTAACTATGGCTACACCTTC. It codes for CASSESRTGSNYGYTF.

The V and J genes are TRBV11-3 and TRBJ2-7; the match to TRBD2 covers 8 bases. Germline V CDR1 and CDR2: SGHNT, YENEEA. CDR3 length: 15 amino acids. J gave up 5 bases and V 3 bases, and 9 bases lay outside the gene matches. The CDR3 sequence: CASSFGGTRIDEQYF. DNA of the CDR3: TGTGCCAGCAGCTTCGGGGGGACTAGAATCGACGAGCAGTACTTC.

V gene TRBV30 combines with J gene TRBJ1-1; TRBD1 matches 9 bases. The junction had 9 bases not matched to a gene; V was cut back by 3 bases and J by 4 bases. The germline CDR1 and CDR2 sequences are GTSNPN and SVGIG (reference sequence). The CDR3 is made up of 15 amino acids. The CDR3 bases are TGTGCCTGGAGAAAAGACAGGGGGGTTAGCACTGAAGCTTTCTTT. The encoded protein is CAWRKDRGVSTEAFF.

CDR3 in DNA: TGTGCCAGCAGCGGGGGACTAGCGGCAGGGATCAACAATGAGCAGTTCTTC. Amino acids: CASSGGLAAGINNEQFF. This chain links TRBV7-2 with TRBJ2-1; 11 bases map to TRBD2. The CDR3 contains 17 residues. From germline, CDR1 is SGHTA and CDR2 FQGNSA. Germline trimming cut 5 bases from V and 5 bases from J; bases unmatched to any gene: 11.

The V and J genes are TRBV5-1 and TRBJ2-1, with 10 bases matching TRBD1. This CDR3 spans 15 amino acids. CDR1 SGHRS and CDR2 YFSETQ come from the germline V gene. The trim removed 4 bases at V and 9 bases at J, leaving 10 bases unmatched. The CDR3 here is CASSPRTGGLSEQFF. The CDR3 region has the DNA TGCGCCAGCAGCCCGAGGACAGGGGGTCTTAGTGAGCAGTTCTTC.

The rearrangement joins TRBV5-1 to TRBJ2-1; 7 nucleotides agree with TRBD1. The CDR3 extends over 13 amino acids. Per the germline V gene, CDR1 is SGHRS and CDR2 is YFSETQ. V shed 4 bases, J shed 8 bases, and the junction held 6 bases outside the gene matches. Here the CDR3 DNA reads TGCGCCAGCAGCCCGGACAGGTTGGATGAGCAGTTCTTC. Its translation is CASSPDRLDEQFF.

This clone was seen a few times. The gene calls are TRBV6-6 and TRBJ2-2; 8 bases are shared with TRBD2. The V gene end was trimmed by 6 bases and the J gene end by 6 bases; junction bases not matched to a gene: 12. The V gene's germline CDR1 is MNHNY and CDR2 SVGAGI (reference sequence). The CDR3 totals 16 residues. CDR3 sequence reads: CASSPLGLAMAGELFF. For the CDR3, the DNA is TGTGCCAGCAGCCCTCTCGGACTAGCTATGGCCGGGGAGCTGTTTTTT.

The J gene is TRBJ2-2, the V gene TRBV10-3; the D is unclear. The CDR3 consists of 13 residues. Deletions cut 2 bases from V and 6 bases from J, with 7 bases between. Germline CDR1 and CDR2: ENHRY and SYGVKD. The CDR3 loop reads CAISEGRAGELFF. The CDR3, as DNA: TGTGCCATCAGTGAGGGCCGGGCCGGGGAGCTGTTTTTT.

The chain has TRBV30 and TRBJ2-7; 8 positions match TRBD1. Germline V gene lookup returns CDR1 GTSNPN and CDR2 SVGIG (reference sequence). With V trimmed by 0 bases and J by 4 bases, 5 bases remained unmatched. This CDR3 contains 14 residues. The CDR3 sequence: CAWSVGQVNYEQYF. The DNA of the CDR3 is TGTGCCTGGAGTGTGGGACAGGTGAATTACGAGCAGTACTTC.

This clone has just one count. This chain links TRBV7-9 with TRBJ1-1; D is unresolved. V gave up 1 base and J gave up 7 bases, with 10 bases separating them. Germline CDR1 reads SEHNR; CDR2 reads FQNEAQ (reference sequence). The CDR3 extends over 13 amino acids. The CDR3 loop reads CASSLVPADEAFF. DNA for the CDR3: TGTGCCAGCAGCTTAGTCCCGGCGGATGAAGCTTTCTTT.

The V gene is TRBV11-3, the J gene TRBJ2-1, with 9 bases lining up with TRBD1. Germline V gene sequence: CDR1 SGHNT, CDR2 YENEEA. V gave up 5 bases and J gave up 7 bases; unmatched junction bases: 6. The CDR3 sequence is 14 residues long. The CDR3 region is CASSTGTGRNEQFF. DNA of the CDR3: TGTGCCAGCAGCACCGGGACAGGGAGAAATGAGCAGTTCTTC.

The chain uses TRBV2 and TRBJ2-3, with D uncertain. Germline V gives CDR1 SNHLY, CDR2 FYNNEI. This CDR3 is built from 12 residues. Trimming took off 2 bases at V and 3 bases at J, with 3 bases between the two ends. The CDR3 protein is CASSERTDTQYF. The CDR3 DNA sequence: TGTGCCAGCAGTGAACGGACAGATACGCAGTATTTT.

This chain joins TRBV30 and TRBJ1-2; 11 nucleotides agree with TRBD1. The germline V gene encodes CDR1 GTSNPN and CDR2 SVGIG (reference sequence). After removal of 3 bases from V and 7 bases from J, the junction contained 4 bases not matched to a gene. The CDR3 has 13 residues. The CDR3 nucleotides are TGTGCCTGGAGCGGACAGGGGGCGGGTGGCTACACCTTC. Translating it yields CAWSGQGAGGYTF.

This clone has ten or more counts. This chain joins TRBV7-8 and TRBJ2-2; 8 bases map to TRBD1. This CDR3 is 17 amino acids long. V lost 5 bases, J lost 2 bases, and 10 bases stayed unmatched. Germline CDR1 SGHVS, CDR2 FQNEAQ. The CDR3 reads CASSPAFGTGNTGELFF. In DNA form, the CDR3 reads TGTGCCAGCAGCCCTGCCTTCGGGACAGGAAACACCGGGGAGCTGTTTTTT.

The rearrangement joins TRBV5-6 to TRBJ2-3; 12 bases fit TRBD2. The length of the CDR3 is 16 residues. The ends lost 4 bases at V and 0 bases at J; junction bases unmatched: 3. Germline V gene lookup returns CDR1 SGHDT and CDR2 YYEEEE. CDR3 nucleotides: TGTGCCAGCAGCCCTACTAGCGGGAGGAGCACAGATACGCAGTATTTT. Amino acid sequence: CASSPTSGRSTDTQYF.